The 12 T cell receptor beta chains reported below all come from one sample, sequenced in a study of shared clonotypes between healthy human individuals. TCRdb's copy holds only in-frame clones and misses some; the assay was immunoSEQ multiplex PCR. The sample shows roughly 2.1 million clones, 85% to 95% of them seen only once. CD8 cells regarded as naive lacked CD45RO, were positively chosen for CCR7, and omitted terminally differentiated effector memory CD45RA+ cells. The sequencing sample was made of naive CD8+ T cells from PBMCs. The receptors shown here come from a man aged 18 to 29 in good health. Some clones in this sample may be carry-over from other donors' samples.

This chain uses TRBV11-2 with TRBJ2-5, with D unclear. This CDR3 is 13 amino acids long. The V end was cut by 3 bases, the J end by 5 bases, with 10 bases between. The V gene's germline CDR1 is SGHAT and CDR2 FQNNGV. The CDR3 here is CASSFSNGETQYF. Written as DNA, the CDR3 is TGTGCCAGCAGCTTTTCGAACGGGGAGACCCAGTACTTC. Variable domain in full (rest from reference TRBV11-2 and TRBJ2-5): EAGVAQSPRYKIIEKRQSVAFWCNPISGHATLYWYQQILGQGPKLLIQFQNNGVVDDSQLPKDRFSAERLKGVDSTLKIQPAKLEDSAVYLCASSFSNGETQYFGPGTRLLVL.

In its sample, this clone was seen once. The chain's CDR3 is CASSLEGTNYGYTF. DNA of the CDR3: TGTGCCAGCAGCTTAGAGGGTACTAACTATGGCTACACCTTC. The V call is TRBV11-2, the J call TRBJ1-2; D gene unclear. This CDR3 is 14 amino acids long. CDR1 SGHAT and CDR2 FQNNGV come from the germline V gene. V was trimmed by 0 bases and J by 0 bases, leaving 5 bases between them.

In this sample, this clone turned up a few times. Other nucleotide sequences in the sample specify the same CDR3. This CDR3 reads CASSRGTEAFF. CDR3 coding DNA: TGTGCCAGTAGTAGAGGGACTGAAGCTTTCTTT. The J gene is TRBJ1-1, the V gene TRBV19; D unresolved. This CDR3 spans 11 amino acids. Trimming stripped 4 bases from V and 5 bases from J, with 5 bases between. Germline V gives CDR1 LNHDA, CDR2 SQIVND (reference sequence).

Regarding this clone: Other nucleotide sequences from this sample produce the same CDR3. The genes are TRBV27 and TRBJ2-7, with D possibly matching TRBD2 (6 bases). CDR1 is MNHEY, CDR2 SMNVEV, per germline (reference sequence). With 3 bases removed from V and 2 bases from J, the gap between germline ends came to 8 bases. There are 13 residues in the CDR3. The CDR3 spells CASSFGGTYEQYF. The DNA of the CDR3 is TGTGCCAGCAGTTTCGGAGGGACCTACGAGCAGTACTTC.

The V gene is TRBV5-4, the J gene TRBJ1-1; D might be TRBD1 (6 bases). V was trimmed by 4 bases and J by 1 base, leaving 8 bases between them. The CDR3 has 13 amino acids. Germline CDR1 is SGHNT and CDR2 is YYREEE (reference sequence). CDR3 coding DNA: TGTGCCAGCAGCACCAGGGGGAACACTGAAGCTTTCTTT. As protein: CASSTRGNTEAFF.

The genes are TRBV5-4 and TRBJ1-5; D remains unclear. Between the trimmed V and J ends, which lost 0 bases and 6 bases, there was a span of 4 bases. Looked up from germline, CDR1 is SGHNT and CDR2 is YYREEE (reference sequence). The CDR3 covers 12 residues. The CDR3, as DNA: TGTGCCAGCAGCTTGGGGAGTCAGCCCCAGCATTTT. This encodes CASSLGSQPQHF.

The chain links TRBV6-6 to TRBJ1-5; tentatively, D is TRBD1 (5 bases). CDR3 length: 16 residues. Trimming cost V 7 bases and J 0 bases, with 16 bases left between them. From germline, CDR1 is MNHNY and CDR2 SVGAGI (reference sequence). Here the CDR3 reads CASTYGGDYSNQPQHF. The CDR3 nucleotides read TGTGCCAGCACCTACGGAGGGGATTATAGCAATCAGCCCCAGCATTTT.

The V gene is TRBV4-2, the J gene TRBJ1-1, with D perhaps TRBD1 (6 bases). V lost 3 bases and J lost 0, with 17 bases in between. The CDR3 spans 17 residues. Germline loops: CDR1 LGHNA, CDR2 YNFKEQ. The CDR3 DNA follows: TGTGCCAGCAGCCAGCGGGGGGAGGGGGTCGTGAACACTGAAGCTTTCTTT. Translated, it gives CASSQRGEGVVNTEAFF.

This chain joins TRBV27 and TRBJ2-7; D uncertain. Germline assignment: CDR1 MNHEY and CDR2 SMNVEV (reference sequence). V dropped 4 bases and J dropped 0 bases, with 7 bases sitting between them. This CDR3 has 13 residues. DNA of the CDR3: TGTGCCAGCAGTTCCACCCACTCCTACGAGCAGTACTTC. Translation: CASSSTHSYEQYF.

The rearrangement joins TRBV28 to TRBJ2-3; TRBD1 aligns across 7 bases. Unmatched junction bases numbered 10, after V lost 6 bases and J lost 4 bases. This CDR3 has 15 amino acids. Germline CDR1 is MDHEN and CDR2 is SYDVKM. CDR3 in DNA: TGTGCCAGCAGCCCCGGGACAGAGAGCGCAGATACGCAGTATTTT. This sequence encodes CASSPGTESADTQYF.

The V gene is TRBV10-3, the J gene TRBJ1-1; TRBD1 might be the D (6 bases). The CDR3 contains 15 residues. Trimming shortened V by 0 bases and J by 7 bases, and 15 bases separated the two germline ends. Germline V gene sequence: CDR1 ENHRY, CDR2 SYGVKD. CDR3 bases: TGTGCCATCAGTGAGTCAATAGGACAGAAGCTTGAAGCTTTCTTT. Translation gives CAISESIGQKLEAFF.

V is TRBV27 and J is TRBJ2-7; 10 bases align to TRBD2. CDR3 size: 15 residues. CDR1 MNHEY and CDR2 SMNVEV come from the germline V gene (reference sequence). With 5 bases clipped from V and 2 bases from J, the junction kept 6 bases outside the gene matches. CDR3 residues: CASSLASGRAYEQYF. The CDR3 DNA reads TGTGCCAGCAGTCTCGCCAGCGGGAGGGCCTACGAGCAGTACTTC.